This T cell receptor beta chain was retrieved from a study of shared clonotypes between healthy human individuals (dated by TCRdb to 2020 to 2022). Regarding the research as a whole: A few men and a couple of women, aged 18 to 49 years, made up the cohort. To increase sequencing depth and limit assay-specific biases, different laboratories used diverse techniques to prepare libraries and sequence TCR repertoires. Each donor's leukapheresis produced roughly between roughly 0.94 and 9.5 billion PBMCs. Blood TCR repertoires of about 5 healthy adults were deeply sequenced to estimate repertoire size and the extent of clonotype sharing between individuals. Per donor, three plates each were used for CD4 naive and CD4 memory, two for CD8 naive, and one for CD8 memory. Broader findings and caveats from the paper: Higher generation probabilities were observed for clonotypes shared by all four sorted-subset donors than for non-shared clonotypes. Estimated clonotype richness was generally larger for naive than for memory subsets. When a few donors were compared, the shared fraction of clonotypes was 5% to 6.5% for naive CD4, 3.5% for naive CD8, roughly 2.5% for memory CD4, and 0.35% to 0.5% for memory CD8. Because the study included only a small number of donors, the genetic and exposure-history diversity represented was limited. Pairwise subsampling indicated that sequencing depth was expected to affect the degree of clonotype sharing among donors. Rarefaction of sorted-subset datasets indicated incomplete sequencing despite the large sequencing depth. Sampling was restricted to blood, and TCR repertoires in tissues likely differ from the TCR repertoires found in blood.

In regard to this clone: This clone's antigen is unknown. No much larger clone is present one base from it, and per-base qualities are unavailable.

Donors were healthy HIV-negative adults with no recently reported acute infections or vaccinations. All donors were Caucasian adults living in Nashville, Tennessee, USA. Magnetic negative selection was used to enrich CD4+ T cells, after which naive cells were positively selected on CD45RA and the negative fraction became the memory subset. Blood was collected by leukapheresis, and PBMCs were isolated by Ficoll-Histopaque density gradient centrifugation and then cryopreserved in liquid nitrogen vapor phase. Analytical flow cytometry was used to check the purity and quantity of each magnetically sorted T cell population. Each sorted fraction had its genomic DNA isolated and then quantified by UV absorbance on a Nanodrop 2000c. Using the deep immunoSEQ assay, multiplex PCR amplified TCR CDR3 regions from genomic DNA. For each cell subset, the extracted genomic DNA was distributed evenly across all wells of several immunoSEQ 96-well plates, and each plate served as one replicate. For sorted subsets, each replicate PCR was loaded with 150 to 250 ng genomic DNA, equivalent to 30,000 or so T cell genomes. Purified libraries were quantified with a Qubit 3.0 fluorometer, sized on a Bioanalyzer 2100, and re-quantified with the KAPA Library Quantification kit. Every immunoSEQ 96-well plate was sequenced on a separate single-read 150-cycle Illumina NextSeq 550 flow cell. Per the authors' processing: The immunoSEQ output contained only junctional sequences without quality scores, so filtering could not match that applied to full-length reads. Sequences were annotated with PyIR, a Python wrapper for IgBLAST v1.9, using IMGT germline references to assign V/J genes and CDR3. Reads were filtered out if the reads had weak V/J assignments (E-value above 1e-6), no CDR3, stop codons, out-of-frame junctions, or ambiguous translated residues. A V3J clonotype was defined by an identical inferred V gene, J gene, and CDR3 amino acid sequence. To compute the percentage overlap between repertoires, the number of shared unique clonotypes was divided by the size of the smaller repertoire. Repertoire richness was assessed with RTK rarefaction, the Chao1 estimator, and Recon v2.1 estimates of unobserved clonotypes. For all TCRbeta clonotypes obtained by the gDNA method from four donors, generation probabilities were computed with OLGA. The table was pulled from immuneACCESS by TCRdb, which kept in-frame rearrangements only. Such tables lose some clones; where checked, under half of the loss comes from unresolved V genes, and the rest has no known cause. V, J and clone size derive from that table, while D and trimming were established from the DNA sequence. This sample is represented by a few million clones; 85% to 95% of them were singletons. The ten largest clones represent 0.39% of the sample.

CDR3 length: 16 amino acids, cysteine to phenylalanine. This entry keeps only the CDR3 DNA: 48 bases, framed from base 1. CDR1 and CDR2, per the germline V gene, are SGHTA and FQGNSA. At the junction V is shortened by 5 bases and J by 5 bases; bases outside the gene matches: 9. The sequenced sample was naive CD4+ T cells from PBMCs. The sample's cell subset or site, from its label and the paper: CD45RA+ positively selected. The chain links TRBV7-2 with TRBJ2-5; 12 middle bases align to TRBD2. This TCR came from a man aged 18 to 29 in good health. Some clones in this sample may be carry-over from other donors' samples. The CDR3 protein: CASSPPRLAGVETQYF. DNA sequence: TGTGCCAGCAGCCCACCCAGACTAGCGGGAGTCGAGACCCAGTACTTC.